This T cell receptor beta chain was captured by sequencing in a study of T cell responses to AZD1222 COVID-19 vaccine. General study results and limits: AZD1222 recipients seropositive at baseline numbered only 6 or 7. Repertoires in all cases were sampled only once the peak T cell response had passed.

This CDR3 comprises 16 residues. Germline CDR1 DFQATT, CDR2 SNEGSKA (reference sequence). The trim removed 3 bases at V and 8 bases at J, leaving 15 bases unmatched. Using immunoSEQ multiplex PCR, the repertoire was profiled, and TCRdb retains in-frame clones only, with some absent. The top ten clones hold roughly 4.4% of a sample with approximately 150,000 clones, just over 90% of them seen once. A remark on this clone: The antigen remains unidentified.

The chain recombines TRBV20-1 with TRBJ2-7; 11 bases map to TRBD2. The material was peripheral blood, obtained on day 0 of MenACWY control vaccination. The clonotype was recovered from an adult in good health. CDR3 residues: CSASLAGLAGFWKQYF. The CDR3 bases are TGCAGTGCTAGTCTAGCTGGACTAGCGGGCTTTTGGAAGCAGTACTTC.